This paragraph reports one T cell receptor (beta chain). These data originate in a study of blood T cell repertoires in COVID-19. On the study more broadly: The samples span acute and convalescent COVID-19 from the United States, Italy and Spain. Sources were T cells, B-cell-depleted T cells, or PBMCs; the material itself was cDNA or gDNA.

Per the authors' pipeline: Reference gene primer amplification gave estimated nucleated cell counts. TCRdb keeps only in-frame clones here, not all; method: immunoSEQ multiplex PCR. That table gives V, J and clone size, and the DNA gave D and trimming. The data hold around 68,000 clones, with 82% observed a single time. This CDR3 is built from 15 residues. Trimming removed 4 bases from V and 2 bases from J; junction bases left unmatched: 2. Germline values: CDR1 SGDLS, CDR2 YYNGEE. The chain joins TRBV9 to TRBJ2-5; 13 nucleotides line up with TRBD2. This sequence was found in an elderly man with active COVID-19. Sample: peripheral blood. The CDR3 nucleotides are TGTGCCAGCAGCATGGGACTAGCGGGACAAGAGACCCAGTACTTC. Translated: CASSMGLAGQETQYF.